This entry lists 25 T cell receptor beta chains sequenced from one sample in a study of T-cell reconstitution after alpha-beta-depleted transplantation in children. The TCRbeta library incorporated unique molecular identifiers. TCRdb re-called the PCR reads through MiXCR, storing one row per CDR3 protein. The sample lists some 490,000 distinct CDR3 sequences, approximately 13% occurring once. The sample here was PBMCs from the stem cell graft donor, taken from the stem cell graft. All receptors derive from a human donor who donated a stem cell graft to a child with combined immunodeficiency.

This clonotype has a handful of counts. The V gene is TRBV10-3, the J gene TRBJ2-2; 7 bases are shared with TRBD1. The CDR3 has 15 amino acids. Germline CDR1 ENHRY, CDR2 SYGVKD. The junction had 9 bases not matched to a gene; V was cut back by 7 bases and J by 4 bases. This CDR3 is CAITRGTALTGELFF. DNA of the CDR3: TGTGCCATCACCCGAGGGACAGCACTCACCGGGGAGCTGTTTTTT.

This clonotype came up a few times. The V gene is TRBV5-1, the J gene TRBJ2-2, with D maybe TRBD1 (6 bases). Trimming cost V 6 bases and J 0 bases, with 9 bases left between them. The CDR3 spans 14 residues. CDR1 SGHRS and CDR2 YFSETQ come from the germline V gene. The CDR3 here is CASTRGSNTGELFF. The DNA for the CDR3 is TGCGCCAGCACCAGGGGATCGAACACCGGGGAGCTGTTTTTT.

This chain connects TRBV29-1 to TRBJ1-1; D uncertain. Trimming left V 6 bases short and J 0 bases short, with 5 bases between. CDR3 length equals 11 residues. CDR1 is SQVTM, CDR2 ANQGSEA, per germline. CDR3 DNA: TGCAGCGTAACAGTGAACACTGAAGCTTTCTTT. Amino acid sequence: CSVTVNTEAFF.

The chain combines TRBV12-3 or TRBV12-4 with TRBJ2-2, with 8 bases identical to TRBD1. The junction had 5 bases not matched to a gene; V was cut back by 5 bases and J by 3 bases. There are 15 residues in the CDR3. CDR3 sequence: CASSLTGEDTGELFF. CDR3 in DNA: TGTGCCAGCAGTCTGACAGGGGAGGACACCGGGGAGCTGTTTTTT.

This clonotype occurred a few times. Here the CDR3 DNA reads TGTGCCAGCAGGACAGGGTTGGATTCACCCCTCCACTTT. Residues: CASRTGLDSPLHF. V gene TRBV6-1 combines with J gene TRBJ1-6; TRBD1 matches at 7 bases. With 6 bases clipped from V and 8 bases from J, the junction kept 4 bases outside the gene matches. CDR1 is MNHNS and CDR2 is SASEGT in the germline V gene. CDR3 length: 13 amino acids.

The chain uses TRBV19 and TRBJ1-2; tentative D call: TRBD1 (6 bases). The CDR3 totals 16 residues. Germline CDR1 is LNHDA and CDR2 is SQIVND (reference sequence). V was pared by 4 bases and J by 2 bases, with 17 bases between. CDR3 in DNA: TGTGCCAGTAGTAAAGGGGGGGTCAGGGAGAACTATGGCTACACCTTC. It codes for CASSKGGVRENYGYTF. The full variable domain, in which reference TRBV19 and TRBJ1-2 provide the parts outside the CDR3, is DGGITQSPKYLFRKEGQNVTLSCEQNLNHDAMYWYRQDPGQGLRLIYYSQIVNDFQKGDIAEGYSVSREKKESFPLTVTSAQKNPTAFYLCASSKGGVRENYGYTFGSGTRLTVV.

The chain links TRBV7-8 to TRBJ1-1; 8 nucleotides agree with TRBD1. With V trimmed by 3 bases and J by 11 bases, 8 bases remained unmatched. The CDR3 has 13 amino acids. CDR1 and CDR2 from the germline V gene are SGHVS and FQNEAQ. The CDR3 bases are TGTGCCAGCAGCTTCGACAGGGGTCTAGGGGCTTTCTTT. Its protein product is CASSFDRGLGAFF.

The CDR3 protein is CASSISPNQPQHF. The DNA for the CDR3 is TGTGCCAGTAGTATATCCCCGAATCAGCCCCAGCATTTT. The chain uses TRBV19 and TRBJ1-5, with D unclear. V was clipped by 2 bases and J by 4 bases, with 6 bases between them. Germline loops: CDR1 LNHDA, CDR2 SQIVND (reference sequence). This CDR3 has 13 residues.

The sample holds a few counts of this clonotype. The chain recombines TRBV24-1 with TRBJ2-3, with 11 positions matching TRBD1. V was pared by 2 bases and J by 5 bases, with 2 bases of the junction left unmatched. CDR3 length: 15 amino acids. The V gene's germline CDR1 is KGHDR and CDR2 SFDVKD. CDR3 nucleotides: TGTGCCACCAGTGATTGGACAGGGGGCTTAGATACGCAGTATTTT. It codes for CATSDWTGGLDTQYF.

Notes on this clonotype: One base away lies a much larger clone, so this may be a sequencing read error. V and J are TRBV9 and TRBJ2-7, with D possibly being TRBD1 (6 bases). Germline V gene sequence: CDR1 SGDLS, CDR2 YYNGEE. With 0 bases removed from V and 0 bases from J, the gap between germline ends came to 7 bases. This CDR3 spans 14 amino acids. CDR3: CASSVEDSSYEQYF. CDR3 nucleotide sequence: TGTGCCAGCAGCGTAGAGGACAGCTCCTACGAGCAGTACTTC. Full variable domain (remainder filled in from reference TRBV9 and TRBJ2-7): DSGVTQTPKHLITATGQRVTLRCSPRSGDLSVYWYQQSLDQGLQFLIQYYNGEERAKGNILERFSAQQFPDLHSELNLSSLELGDSALYFCASSVEDSSYEQYFGPGTRLTVT.

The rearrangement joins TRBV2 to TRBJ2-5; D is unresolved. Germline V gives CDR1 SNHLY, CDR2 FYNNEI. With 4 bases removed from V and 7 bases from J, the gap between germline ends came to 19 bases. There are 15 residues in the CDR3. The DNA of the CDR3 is TGTGCCAGCAGTGTTGCCAGGACGGTCATTGGGACCCAGTACTTC. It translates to CASSVARTVIGTQYF.

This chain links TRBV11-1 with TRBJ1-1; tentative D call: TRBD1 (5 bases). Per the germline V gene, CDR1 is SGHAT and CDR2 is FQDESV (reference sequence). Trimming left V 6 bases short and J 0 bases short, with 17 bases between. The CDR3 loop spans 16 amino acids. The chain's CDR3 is CASSMGRAAMNTEAFF. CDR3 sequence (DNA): TGTGCCAGCAGTATGGGCAGGGCGGCGATGAACACTGAAGCTTTCTTT.

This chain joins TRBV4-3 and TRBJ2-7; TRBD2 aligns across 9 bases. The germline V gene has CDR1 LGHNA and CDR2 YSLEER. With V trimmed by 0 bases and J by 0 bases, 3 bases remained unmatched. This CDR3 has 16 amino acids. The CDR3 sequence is CASSQDILAGSYEQYF. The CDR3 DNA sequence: TGCGCCAGCAGCCAAGATATACTAGCGGGCTCCTACGAGCAGTACTTC.

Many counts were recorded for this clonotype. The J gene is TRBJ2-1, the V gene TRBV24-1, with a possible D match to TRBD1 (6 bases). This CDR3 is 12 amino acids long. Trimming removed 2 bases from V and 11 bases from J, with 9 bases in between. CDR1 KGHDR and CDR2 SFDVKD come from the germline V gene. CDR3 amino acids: CATSDYRDKQFF. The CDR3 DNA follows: TGTGCCACCAGTGATTACAGGGATAAGCAGTTCTTC.

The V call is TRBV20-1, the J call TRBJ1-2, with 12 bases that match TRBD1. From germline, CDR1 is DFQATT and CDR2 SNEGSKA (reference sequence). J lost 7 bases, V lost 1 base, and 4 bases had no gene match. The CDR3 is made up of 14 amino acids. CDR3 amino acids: CSARVEGQGAGYTF. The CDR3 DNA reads TGCAGTGCTAGAGTCGAGGGACAGGGGGCTGGCTACACCTTC.

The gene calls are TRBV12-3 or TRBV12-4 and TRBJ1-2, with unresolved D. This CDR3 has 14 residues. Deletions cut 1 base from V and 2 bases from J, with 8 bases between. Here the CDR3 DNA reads TGTGCCAGCAGTTTAGAGCATCCAAACTATGGCTACACCTTC. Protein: CASSLEHPNYGYTF.

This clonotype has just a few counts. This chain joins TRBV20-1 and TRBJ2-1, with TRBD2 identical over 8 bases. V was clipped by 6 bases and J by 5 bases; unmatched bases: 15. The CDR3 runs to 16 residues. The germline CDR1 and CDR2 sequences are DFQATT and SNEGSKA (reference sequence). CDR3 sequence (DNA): TGCAGTGCATCGGTTATAGGTCGACTAGCGAACAATGAGCAGTTCTTC. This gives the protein CSASVIGRLANNEQFF.

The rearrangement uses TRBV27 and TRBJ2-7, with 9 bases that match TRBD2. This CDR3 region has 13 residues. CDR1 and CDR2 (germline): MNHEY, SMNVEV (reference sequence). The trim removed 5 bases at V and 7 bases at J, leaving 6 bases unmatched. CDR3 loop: CASSPRSGSEQYF. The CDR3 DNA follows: TGTGCCAGCAGTCCCCGTAGCGGGAGTGAGCAGTACTTC.

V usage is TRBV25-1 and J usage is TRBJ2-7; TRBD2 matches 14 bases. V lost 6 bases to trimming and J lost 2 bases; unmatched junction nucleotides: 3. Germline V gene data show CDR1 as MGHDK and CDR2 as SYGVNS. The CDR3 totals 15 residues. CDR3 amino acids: CASSGTSGSTYEQYF. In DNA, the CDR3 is TGTGCCAGCAGCGGGACTAGCGGGAGTACCTACGAGCAGTACTTC.

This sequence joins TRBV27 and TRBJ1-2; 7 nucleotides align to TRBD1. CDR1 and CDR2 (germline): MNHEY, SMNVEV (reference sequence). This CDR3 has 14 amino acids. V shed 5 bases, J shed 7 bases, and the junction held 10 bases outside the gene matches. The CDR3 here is CASSPHPTGTGYTF. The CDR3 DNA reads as TGTGCCAGCAGTCCCCATCCGACAGGGACTGGCTACACCTTC.

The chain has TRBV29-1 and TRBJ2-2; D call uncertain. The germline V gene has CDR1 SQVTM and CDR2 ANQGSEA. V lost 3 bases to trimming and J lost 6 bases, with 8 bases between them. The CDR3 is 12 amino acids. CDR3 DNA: TGCAGCGTTGAGGGCCCGGCCGGGGAGCTGTTTTTT. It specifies CSVEGPAGELFF.

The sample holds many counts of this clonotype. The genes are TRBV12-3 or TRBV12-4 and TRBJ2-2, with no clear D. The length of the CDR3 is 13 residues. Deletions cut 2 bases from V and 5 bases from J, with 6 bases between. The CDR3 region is CASSLTVTGELFF. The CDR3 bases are TGTGCCAGCAGTTTAACAGTGACCGGGGAGCTGTTTTTT.

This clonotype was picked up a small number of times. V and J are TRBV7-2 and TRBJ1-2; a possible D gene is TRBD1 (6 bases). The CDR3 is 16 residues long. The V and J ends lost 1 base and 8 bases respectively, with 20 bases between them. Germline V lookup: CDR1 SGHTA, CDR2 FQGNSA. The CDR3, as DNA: TGTGCCAGCAGCTTAGGCCCAGGGGAGACTATGCTGGGCTACACCTTC. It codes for CASSLGPGETMLGYTF.

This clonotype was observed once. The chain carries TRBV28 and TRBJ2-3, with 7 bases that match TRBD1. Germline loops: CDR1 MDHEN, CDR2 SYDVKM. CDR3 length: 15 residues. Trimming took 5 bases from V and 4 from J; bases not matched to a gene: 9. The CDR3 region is CASSPLTQGADTQYF. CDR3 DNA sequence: TGTGCCAGCAGTCCCCTAACGCAGGGGGCAGATACGCAGTATTTT.

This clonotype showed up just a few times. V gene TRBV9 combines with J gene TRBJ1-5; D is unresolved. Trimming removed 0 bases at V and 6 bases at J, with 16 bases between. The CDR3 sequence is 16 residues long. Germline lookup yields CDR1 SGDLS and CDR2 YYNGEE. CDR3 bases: TGTGCCAGCAGCGTAGTGGGTCAGCCATTACCTCAGCCCCAGCATTTT. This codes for CASSVVGQPLPQPQHF. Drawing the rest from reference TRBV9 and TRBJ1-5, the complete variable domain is DSGVTQTPKHLITATGQRVTLRCSPRSGDLSVYWYQQSLDQGLQFLIQYYNGEERAKGNILERFSAQQFPDLHSELNLSSLELGDSALYFCASSVVGQPLPQPQHFGDGTRLSIL.